These 24 T cell receptor beta chains were sequenced from one sample in a study of memory CD4+ T cells and cytomegalovirus serostatus. Single viable CD3+CD4+CD8-CD45RO+ cells were sorted as the memory CD4+ T cells. Profiled with immunoSEQ multiplex PCR; TCRdb holds only in-frame clones, not every one. The repertoire has fewer than 50,000 clones, around three quarters of them found once; the top ten carry approximately 5%. The sample taken for sequencing was memory CD4+ T cells from blood. The receptors were gathered from an adult in good health and CMV-seropositive.

The chain joins TRBV6-5 to TRBJ2-5, with TRBD2 matching 14 bases. Trimming cost V 4 bases and J 5 bases; bases outside gene matches: 3. This CDR3 is built from 15 residues. From germline, CDR1 is MNHEY and CDR2 SVGAGI. In nucleotides, the CDR3 is TGTGCCAGCAGTTTCGGGACTAGCGGGAGCGAGACCCAGTACTTC. Translation gives CASSFGTSGSETQYF.

V is TRBV25-1 and J is TRBJ2-2; D not resolved. Germline V lookup: CDR1 MGHDK, CDR2 SYGVNS. V was clipped by 2 bases and J by 0 bases, with 4 bases between them. The CDR3 has 14 residues. CDR3 sequence: CASSEGANTGELFF. CDR3 nucleotide sequence: TGTGCCAGCAGTGAAGGAGCGAACACCGGGGAGCTGTTTTTT.

The chain has TRBV6-1 and TRBJ1-1; TRBD1 is a possible D gene (6 bases). CDR3 size: 13 residues. Germline CDR1 and CDR2: MNHNS and SASEGT. The V end was cut by 2 bases, the J end by 7 bases, with 11 bases between. The CDR3 sequence: CASSESLGGEAFF. The CDR3 DNA follows: TGTGCCAGCAGTGAATCATTAGGGGGTGAAGCTTTCTTT.

The chain has TRBV27 and TRBJ2-4; a possible D gene is TRBD2 (6 bases). Germline CDR1 and CDR2: MNHEY and SMNVEV (reference sequence). V was cut by 3 bases and J by 6 bases, with 12 bases left in between. The CDR3 has 14 residues. The CDR3 sequence: CASSFGGTGNIQYF. Here the CDR3 DNA reads TGTGCCAGCAGTTTCGGAGGGACGGGAAACATTCAGTACTTC.

The chain combines TRBV6-1 with TRBJ2-7; 10 nucleotides line up with TRBD2. The junction had 5 bases not matched to a gene; V was cut back by 5 bases and J by 4 bases. Germline assignment: CDR1 MNHNS and CDR2 SASEGT. CDR3 length equals 14 residues. CDR3 sequence: CASSPSGGGYEQYF. The CDR3 nucleotides read TGTGCCAGCAGTCCGAGCGGGGGGGGGTACGAGCAGTACTTC.

The genes are TRBV7-9 and TRBJ2-7; D could derive from TRBD1 or TRBD2 (5 bases each). CDR1 is SEHNR, CDR2 FQNEAQ, per germline (reference sequence). Deletions cut 0 bases from V and 0 bases from J, with 12 bases between. CDR3 length: 16 residues. The CDR3 DNA reads as TGTGCCAGCAGCTTAGCGCTGGCAGGGAGCTCCTACGAGCAGTACTTC. Translation: CASSLALAGSSYEQYF.

The gene calls are TRBV19 and TRBJ2-2; D unclear. V was clipped by 5 bases and J by 3 bases, with 7 bases between them. Looked up from germline, CDR1 is LNHDA and CDR2 is SQIVND (reference sequence). CDR3 length: 13 amino acids. As DNA, the CDR3 is TGTGCCAGTAGTCCCGATTACACCGGGGAGCTGTTTTTT. This gives the protein CASSPDYTGELFF. Filled out from reference TRBV19 and TRBJ2-2, the complete variable domain reads DGGITQSPKYLFRKEGQNVTLSCEQNLNHDAMYWYRQDPGQGLRLIYYSQIVNDFQKGDIAEGYSVSREKKESFPLTVTSAQKNPTAFYLCASSPDYTGELFFGEGSRLTVL.

V and J are TRBV5-6 and TRBJ2-6; D call uncertain. Germline lookup yields CDR1 SGHDT and CDR2 YYEEEE. Trimming removed 2 bases at V and 4 bases at J, with 7 bases between. The CDR3 spans 14 residues. Here the CDR3 DNA reads TGTGCCAGCAGCTTTCACCCCGGGGCCAACGTCCTGACTTTC. It specifies CASSFHPGANVLTF.

This clone was seen a single time. The chain uses TRBV18 and TRBJ2-6, with D maybe TRBD1 (5 bases). The CDR3 consists of 16 residues. V lost 3 bases and J 0 bases, leaving 9 bases between the germline ends. Germline V gives CDR1 KGHSH, CDR2 LQKENI. CDR3 amino acids: CASSPRQHSGANVLTF. In nucleotides, the CDR3 is TGTGCCAGCTCACCGCGACAGCACTCTGGGGCCAACGTCCTGACTTTC.

This clone came up once. The J gene is TRBJ2-1, the V gene TRBV2, with D perhaps given as TRBD1 or TRBD2 (5 bases each). Germline V gives CDR1 SNHLY, CDR2 FYNNEI. This CDR3 is 13 amino acids long. V dropped 6 bases and J dropped 5 bases, with 11 bases sitting between them. CDR3 DNA: TGTGCCAGCAGCCAGGGACGGAACAATGAGCAGTTCTTC. This gives the protein CASSQGRNNEQFF.

The chain employs TRBV27 and TRBJ2-7, with D tentatively TRBD1 (5 bases). Germline V gene sequence: CDR1 MNHEY, CDR2 SMNVEV (reference sequence). V dropped 6 bases and J dropped 0 bases, with 12 bases sitting between them. This CDR3 has 14 residues. The CDR3 region is CASSRQGRSYEQYF. DNA for the CDR3: TGTGCCAGCAGCCGGCAGGGCCGCTCCTACGAGCAGTACTTC.

The chain combines TRBV2 with TRBJ2-2; D is ambiguous. The germline V and J ends were trimmed by 6 bases and 6 bases, with 11 bases remaining between them. Germline V gene data show CDR1 as SNHLY and CDR2 as FYNNEI. The CDR3 totals 13 residues. CDR3 nucleotide sequence: TGTGCCAGCAGACGGGCCGAGTCCGGGGAGCTGTTTTTT. Its translation: CASRRAESGELFF.

The rearrangement uses TRBV5-1 and TRBJ2-3; 13 bases line up with TRBD2. The V and J ends lost 4 bases and 2 bases, in that order; junction bases with no gene match: 4. This CDR3 spans 16 amino acids. In germline, CDR1 is SGHRS, CDR2 YFSETQ. CDR3 sequence: CASSLGTSGATDTQYF. The CDR3 DNA is TGCGCCAGCAGCCTGGGGACTAGCGGGGCCACAGATACGCAGTATTTT.

The V gene is TRBV6-5, the J gene TRBJ1-4; TRBD1 matches 8 bases. V was clipped by 5 bases and J by 5 bases; unmatched bases: 7. Germline V lookup: CDR1 MNHEY, CDR2 SVGAGI. CDR3 length: 15 amino acids. The CDR3 loop is CASSRTGGINEKLFF. Here the CDR3 DNA reads TGTGCCAGCAGTCGTACAGGGGGGATAAATGAAAAACTGTTTTTT.

V and J are TRBV19 and TRBJ2-3; D not certain. V was cut by 0 bases and J by 0 bases, with 16 bases left in between. The CDR3 extends over 18 amino acids. Germline lookup yields CDR1 LNHDA and CDR2 SQIVND (reference sequence). CDR3 coding DNA: TGTGCCAGTAGTATAGATCTCGGACCCCCTACTAGCACAGATACGCAGTATTTT. It translates to CASSIDLGPPTSTDTQYF.

J is TRBJ1-1 and V is TRBV10-2; D not resolved. This CDR3 has 12 amino acids. V was trimmed by 5 bases and J by 10 bases, leaving 14 bases between them. CDR1 is WSHSY and CDR2 is SAAADI in the germline V gene. The CDR3 nucleotides are TGCGCCAGCAGTTTGTCCCGGCCCGCAGCTTTCTTT. It specifies CASSLSRPAAFF.

The chain couples TRBV19 to TRBJ2-7, with 7 bases identical to TRBD1. The CDR3 runs 15 residues. Germline assignment: CDR1 LNHDA and CDR2 SQIVND (reference sequence). After removal of 5 bases from V and 0 bases from J, the junction contained 7 bases not matched to a gene. The CDR3 reads CASSWDSQSSYEQYF. The CDR3 nucleotides are TGTGCCAGTAGTTGGGACAGCCAGAGCTCCTACGAGCAGTACTTC.

The chain uses TRBV18 and TRBJ1-1, with D possibly being TRBD1 (6 bases). Trimming took off 3 bases at V and 0 bases at J, with 17 bases between the two ends. Germline values: CDR1 KGHSH, CDR2 LQKENI. The CDR3 is made up of 17 amino acids. This CDR3 reads CASSPFGAGGLNTEAFF. CDR3 in DNA: TGTGCCAGCTCACCTTTTGGGGCGGGGGGCCTGAACACTGAAGCTTTCTTT.

This chain uses TRBV7-2 with TRBJ1-1; TRBD1 might be the D (5 bases). The CDR3 runs to 18 residues. Germline assignment: CDR1 SGHTA and CDR2 FQGNSA. V shed 4 bases and J shed 0 bases, with 21 bases lying between them. The CDR3 sequence is CASSSLTARNNMNTEAFF. CDR3 nucleotides: TGTGCCAGCAGCTCACTGACAGCCCGAAATAACATGAACACTGAAGCTTTCTTT.

This clone was recorded once. The chain is built from TRBV4-3 and TRBJ2-7; tentatively, D is TRBD2 (6 bases). V lost 4 bases and J 6 bases, leaving 22 bases between the germline ends. Germline V lookup: CDR1 LGHNA, CDR2 YSLEER. The length of the CDR3 is 16 residues. CDR3 residues: CASSPRGKGPLSEQYF. In DNA, the CDR3 is TGCGCCAGCAGCCCCCGGGGGAAGGGCCCTCTCTCCGAGCAGTACTTC.

The gene calls are TRBV5-1 and TRBJ1-3, with D possibly TRBD1 on 6 matching bases. The germline V and J ends were trimmed by 0 bases and 7 bases, with 11 bases remaining between them. The germline CDR1 and CDR2 sequences are SGHRS and YFSETQ. The CDR3 consists of 14 residues. Here the CDR3 DNA reads TGCGCCAGCAGCTTGGCCACAGGGTTGAACACCATATATTTT. Amino acids: CASSLATGLNTIYF.

The chain recombines TRBV4-1 with TRBJ1-1; D is ambiguous. V lost 3 bases and J 7 bases, leaving 6 bases between the germline ends. The germline V gene has CDR1 MGHRA and CDR2 YSYEKL. This CDR3 is 11 amino acids long. The CDR3 loop reads CASSHRLEAFF. CDR3 DNA: TGCGCCAGCAGCCATCGTCTTGAAGCTTTCTTT.

The rearrangement links TRBV19 to TRBJ1-5, with D possibly matching TRBD1 (6 bases). The germline gives CDR1 LNHDA, CDR2 SQIVND (reference sequence). The CDR3 has 15 residues. CDR3 nucleotides: TGTGCTAGCCGGTGGGACAACTACTTCCATCAGCCCCAGCATTTT. Encoded protein: CASRWDNYFHQPQHF.

Written as DNA, the CDR3 is TGTGCCAGCAGCTTAAGGACTAGCGGGGGGTCCCAAGAGACCCAGTACTTC. Translated, it gives CASSLRTSGGSQETQYF. The rearrangement uses TRBV7-2 and TRBJ2-5; 14 positions match TRBD2. This CDR3 comprises 17 residues. V shed 2 bases and J 1 base; nucleotides not matched to a gene: 3. From germline, CDR1 is SGHTA and CDR2 FQGNSA.